Each of the 18 T cell receptor beta chains below was sequenced from the same sample in a study of T cells in Graves' hyperthyroidism and ophthalmopathy. TCR beta CDR3 region amplification was performed from RNA transcripts. The study used the HTBI primer set for a first-round RT-PCR of the TCR CDR3. TCRdb redid the calling of the multiplex PCR reads with MiXCR, one entry per CDR3 protein. This table has 300,000 to 450,000 distinct CDR3 sequences, roughly 14% appearing once. The sample taken for sequencing was blood. These receptors were obtained from a woman between 55 and 75 years old with Graves' hyperthyroidism.

This rearrangement joins TRBV20-1 to TRBJ2-1; 12 bases fit TRBD2. Germline V gene data show CDR1 as DFQATT and CDR2 as SNEGSKA (reference sequence). This CDR3 has 15 residues. J gave up 2 bases and V 5 bases, and 4 bases lay outside the gene matches. CDR3 DNA: TGCAGTGCTCCTTCTAGCGGGAGGGCCTACAATGAGCAGTTCTTC. It specifies CSAPSSGRAYNEQFF.

This clonotype was counted many times. J is TRBJ2-5 and V is TRBV20-1; TRBD1 might be the D (6 bases). Trimming stripped 4 bases from V and 4 bases from J, with 13 bases between. Germline V CDR1 and CDR2: DFQATT, SNEGSKA (reference sequence). This CDR3 spans 13 amino acids. The CDR3 bases are TGCAGTGCTATTAGGGGGAACCCAGAGACCCAGTACTTC. This codes for CSAIRGNPETQYF.

This clonotype was detected ten times or more. The chain recombines TRBV28 with TRBJ2-1, with D perhaps TRBD1 (6 bases). The CDR3 extends over 14 amino acids. Germline V CDR1 and CDR2: MDHEN, SYDVKM. V was shortened by 7 bases and J by 0 bases, with 10 bases between the two germline ends. The CDR3 spells CASTRDTSYNEQFF. CDR3 DNA sequence: TGTGCCAGCACCCGGGACACCTCCTACAATGAGCAGTTCTTC.

At least ten counts were recorded for this clonotype. This chain uses TRBV5-1 with TRBJ2-1; D is unclear. V lost 2 bases, J lost 8 bases, and 14 bases lay in between. This CDR3 region has 14 residues. Looked up from germline, CDR1 is SGHRS and CDR2 is YFSETQ. The chain's CDR3 is CASSLKATADEQFF. Written as DNA, the CDR3 is TGCGCCAGCAGCTTAAAGGCCACCGCGGATGAGCAGTTCTTC.

A few counts support this clonotype. The chain joins TRBV12-3 or TRBV12-4 to TRBJ1-6; D is unresolved. The CDR3 spans 12 residues. V dropped 10 bases and J dropped 10 bases, with 14 bases sitting between them. The CDR3 here is CATTTLGSPLHF. Here the CDR3 DNA reads TGTGCCACCACGACGTTAGGGTCACCCCTCCACTTT.

The rearrangement joins TRBV7-9 to TRBJ2-3; D may match TRBD1 or TRBD2 (5 bases each). The V end lost 4 bases, the J end lost 6 bases, and 17 bases lay between the germline ends. Germline V gene lookup returns CDR1 SEHNR and CDR2 FQNEAQ (reference sequence). The CDR3 runs to 15 residues. CDR3 in DNA: TGTGCCAGCAGCTCTTCGGGACCCAACGGGGATACGCAGTATTTT. Translating it yields CASSSSGPNGDTQYF.

This clonotype was picked up many times. The rearrangement links TRBV6-1 to TRBJ1-4; TRBD1 matches 12 bases. Per germline, CDR1 MNHNS and CDR2 SASEGT. V lost 5 bases, J lost 7 bases, and 5 bases stayed unmatched. This CDR3 contains 15 residues. The CDR3 bases are TGTGCCAGCAGTTTGGGACAGGGGGCTTTTGAAAAACTGTTTTTT. It is translated as CASSLGQGAFEKLFF.

This clonotype was detected many times. The chain recombines TRBV15 with TRBJ1-4; 11 bases agree with TRBD1. This CDR3 region has 16 residues. J lost 7 bases, V lost 1 base, and 5 bases had no gene match. Germline V gene lookup returns CDR1 LNHNV and CDR2 YYDKDF (reference sequence). CDR3 bases: TGTGCCACCAGCAGAGGGGCCGGACAGGGGGCTGAAAAACTGTTTTTT. It specifies CATSRGAGQGAEKLFF.

The chain couples TRBV24-1 to TRBJ2-7, with no clear D. The germline V gene has CDR1 KGHDR and CDR2 SFDVKD. With 1 base removed from V and 7 bases from J, the gap between germline ends came to 4 bases. This CDR3 has 11 residues. CDR3 protein: CATSDLSEQYF. The CDR3 DNA is TGTGCCACCAGTGATTTAAGTGAGCAGTACTTC.

J is TRBJ2-3 and V is TRBV4-1; unclear D gene. Germline lookup yields CDR1 MGHRA and CDR2 YSYEKL. The ends were cut back, 4 bases at V and 0 bases at J, with 20 bases in the middle. There are 18 residues in the CDR3. CDR3: CASSRLPLNPSSTDTQYF. The CDR3 DNA reads as TGCGCCAGCAGCCGTCTCCCACTGAACCCCTCTAGCACAGATACGCAGTATTTT.

The chain links TRBV25-1 to TRBJ1-1; D uncertain. The CDR3 is 14 amino acids. Trimming shortened V by 5 bases and J by 1 base, and 11 bases separated the two germline ends. Germline CDR1 reads MGHDK; CDR2 reads SYGVNS. CDR3 loop: CASSTYWGNTEAFF. The DNA for the CDR3 is TGTGCCAGCAGTACGTATTGGGGGAACACTGAAGCTTTCTTT.

This clonotype was seen ten or more times. The rearrangement uses TRBV6-5 and TRBJ2-5, with D maybe TRBD1 (5 bases). Per the germline V gene, CDR1 is MNHEY and CDR2 is SVGAGI. The CDR3 consists of 16 residues. Trimming removed 0 bases from V and 4 bases from J, with 15 bases in between. DNA of the CDR3: TGTGCCAGCAGTTACTCAGGCAGGGTGTTGTCAGAGACCCAGTACTTC. Residues: CASSYSGRVLSETQYF.

This clonotype was seen once. The rearrangement links TRBV19 to TRBJ2-1; D call uncertain. The CDR3 is 15 residues long. Germline V gives CDR1 LNHDA, CDR2 SQIVND (reference sequence). Trimming took off 3 bases at V and 1 base at J, with 10 bases between the two ends. DNA for the CDR3: TGTGCCAGTAGTATCCAGCCAATTTCCTACAATGAGCAGTTCTTC. This encodes CASSIQPISYNEQFF.

This clonotype came up many times. This rearrangement joins TRBV12-3 or TRBV12-4 to TRBJ1-1; 8 bases align to TRBD1. Losses at the gene ends were 5 bases for V and 1 base for J; bases not matched to a gene: 3. The CDR3 spans 14 residues. The CDR3 spells CASSRTGSNTEAFF. CDR3 nucleotides: TGTGCCAGCAGTCGGACAGGGTCGAACACTGAAGCTTTCTTT.

Notes on this clonotype: A clone one base away is much larger, so this may be a read error. The conserved final phenylalanine or tryptophan is absent from the CDR3, which likely points to a read error. This chain links TRBV18 with TRBJ2-7; 8 bases map to TRBD1. J lost 6 bases, V lost 4 bases, and 14 bases had no gene match. The CDR3 has 16 amino acids. Germline values: CDR1 KGHSH, CDR2 LQKENI. Written as DNA, the CDR3 is TGTGCCAGCTCACGGAGACCCTCGGACAGGGTGGCCGAGCAGTACCTC. Translation: CASSRRPSDRVAEQYL.

In its sample, this clonotype was seen many times. The J gene is TRBJ2-4, the V gene TRBV5-1; no reliable D call. The germline V gene has CDR1 SGHRS and CDR2 YFSETQ. V was cut by 5 bases and J by 9 bases, with 18 bases left in between. This CDR3 region has 14 residues. CDR3 loop: CASRPDQFGGIQYF. Here the CDR3 DNA reads TGCGCCAGCAGGCCTGATCAATTCGGTGGCATTCAGTACTTC. Supplemented by reference TRBV5-1 and TRBJ2-4, the full variable domain reads KAGVTQTPRYLIKTRGQQVTLSCSPISGHRSVSWYQQTPGQGLQFLFEYFSETQRNKGNFPGRFSGRQFSNSRSEMNVSTLELGDSALYLCASRPDQFGGIQYFGAGTRLSVL.

This clonotype was recorded at least ten times. In nucleotides, the CDR3 is TGTGCCAGCAGCCAAGATGTTGGAGCGGGAGTTCCGTTCTTC. It is translated as CASSQDVGAGVPFF. The J gene is TRBJ2-1, the V gene TRBV3-1; the match to TRBD2 covers 8 bases. V trimming: 0 bases; J trimming: 15 bases; junction bases outside the gene matches: 10. The CDR3 spans 14 residues. CDR1 LGHDT and CDR2 YNNKEL come from the germline V gene (reference sequence).

The V call is TRBV3-1, the J call TRBJ2-6; no definite D call. Germline V lookup: CDR1 LGHDT, CDR2 YNNKEL (reference sequence). The CDR3 contains 16 residues. V gave up 0 bases and J gave up 2 bases, with 8 bases separating them. The CDR3 sequence: CASSQDLRTGANVLTF. Written as DNA, the CDR3 is TGTGCCAGCAGCCAAGACCTGAGAACTGGGGCCAACGTCCTGACTTTC. The variable domain in full, completed from reference TRBV3-1 and TRBJ2-6, reads DTAVSQTPKYLVTQMGNDKSIKCEQNLGHDTMYWYKQDSKKFLKIMFSYNNKELIINETVPNRFSPKSPDKAHLNLHINSLELGDSAVYFCASSQDLRTGANVLTFGAGSRLTVL.